Below, 3 T cell receptor beta chains from the same sample are listed, as sequenced in a study of response to subunit inactivated influenza vaccine. Via MiXCR, TCRdb re-called the RT-PCR reads, giving one row per CDR3 protein. Of approximately 680,000 distinct CDR3 sequences listed, approximately 14% are singletons. Sequenced here: PBMCs from blood, sampled 11 to 12 days after vaccination. These receptor sequences come from a man aged 45 to 65 who received an inactivated influenza vaccine.

In DNA form, the CDR3 reads TGTGCCACCAACCTGGGACCCAATCAGCCCCAGCATTTT. It translates to CATNLGPNQPQHF. V gene TRBV24-1 combines with J gene TRBJ1-5; D might be TRBD1 (5 bases). Trimming cost V 8 bases and J 3 bases, with 10 bases left between them. The CDR3 contains 13 residues. CDR1 KGHDR and CDR2 SFDVKD come from the germline V gene.

The chain recombines TRBV13 with TRBJ1-1; D call uncertain. Trimming shortened V by 2 bases and J by 0 bases, and 19 bases separated the two germline ends. CDR1 and CDR2 (germline): PRHDT, FYEKMQ (reference sequence). The CDR3 runs 18 residues. CDR3 amino acids: CASSLYSPRARLNTEAFF. The CDR3, as DNA: TGTGCCAGCAGCTTATATTCCCCAAGGGCACGGCTGAACACTGAAGCTTTCTTT.

The chain employs TRBV30 and TRBJ1-1; no clear D gene. Germline V gene lookup returns CDR1 GTSNPN and CDR2 SVGIG (reference sequence). CDR3 size: 13 residues. Trimming stripped 0 bases from V and 2 bases from J, with 7 bases between. CDR3 sequence: CAWSVPGNTEAFF. In DNA, the CDR3 is TGTGCCTGGAGTGTACCGGGAAACACTGAAGCTTTCTTT.